The rows below give T cell receptor beta chains drawn from one sample of a study of blood T cell repertoires in COVID-19. Only in-frame clones appear in the TCRdb table, and some are missing; sequencing was by immunoSEQ multiplex PCR. The table has a few hundred thousand clones, approximately 81% seen once; the top ten hold under 4%. Sequenced input: peripheral blood. The receptor source for this set is a woman aged 18-35 years with acute or convalescent COVID-19. Each CDR3 is given with its conserved first and last residue. Each record gives: J gene, clone size, D gene, V gene, CDR3 protein, CDR3 DNA. D genes are given only for firm matches. Clone size, where shown, is once, few, many, or a class for clones that have expanded.

J: TRBJ2-3
size: -
D: -
V: TRBV6-5
CDR3: CASSYWPSGTDTQYF
DNA: TGTGCCAGCAGTTACTGGCCAAGCGGCACAGATACGCAGTATTTT

J: TRBJ2-3
size: few
D: -
V: TRBV28
CDR3: CASRTGTPNTQYF
DNA: TGTGCCAGCAGGACAGGGACTCCGAATACGCAGTATTTT

J: TRBJ1-2
size: -
D: -
V: TRBV9
CDR3: CASSVGGSGGWNYGYTF
DNA: TGTGCCAGCAGCGTAGGTGGCTCGGGGGGGTGGAACTATGGCTACACCTTC

J: TRBJ2-7
size: -
D: -
V: TRBV4-2
CDR3: CASSQSLGGGRDEQYF
DNA: TGTGCCAGCAGCCAATCCCTGGGGGGGGGCCGGGACGAGCAGTACTTC

J: TRBJ2-6
size: -
D: TRBD1
V: TRBV9
CDR3: CASSPPTGKRANVLTF
DNA: TGTGCCAGCAGCCCACCGACAGGGAAGAGGGCCAACGTCCTGACTTTC

J: TRBJ1-2
size: -
D: -
V: TRBV18
CDR3: CASSDRLYGYTF
DNA: TGTGCCAGCTCCGACAGACTCTATGGCTACACCTTC

J: TRBJ2-3
size: -
D: -
V: TRBV10-2
CDR3: CASSEDREEGAHTDTQYF
DNA: TGCGCCAGCAGTGAGGACAGGGAGGAGGGGGCACACACAGATACGCAGTATTTT

J: TRBJ2-1
size: -
D: -
V: TRBV12-3/TRBV12-4
CDR3: CASNRENYNEQFF
DNA: TGTGCCAGCAACCGGGAGAACTACAATGAGCAGTTCTTC

J: TRBJ2-1
size: once
D: -
V: TRBV19
CDR3: CASRVGGRDEQFF
DNA: TGTGCCAGTAGAGTGGGGGGGCGAGATGAGCAGTTCTTC

J: TRBJ2-2
size: -
D: TRBD1
V: TRBV2
CDR3: CASNENRGQSGELFF
DNA: TGTGCCAGCAATGAGAACAGGGGTCAGAGCGGGGAGCTGTTTTTT

J: TRBJ2-1
size: -
D: -
V: TRBV7-3
CDR3: CASSLGPREVGDNEQFF
DNA: TGTGCCAGCAGCTTAGGTCCCAGAGAAGTGGGAGACAATGAGCAGTTCTTC

J: TRBJ2-3
size: -
D: TRBD2
V: TRBV2
CDR3: CASSSGGADTQYF
DNA: TGTGCCAGCAGTTCCGGGGGGGCAGATACGCAGTATTTT

J: TRBJ2-1
size: few
D: TRBD2
V: TRBV12-5
CDR3: CASGFSLAVKIIDSYNEQFF
DNA: TGTGCTAGTGGTTTTTCACTAGCGGTCAAGATTATTGACTCCTACAATGAGCAGTTCTTC

J: TRBJ2-1
size: -
D: TRBD1
V: TRBV27
CDR3: CASSLHTGELVRNEQFF
DNA: TGTGCCAGCAGTTTACATACAGGGGAATTAGTTAGGAATGAGCAGTTCTTC

J: TRBJ2-3
size: -
D: -
V: TRBV28
CDR3: CASSLLAGLPDF
DNA: TGTGCCAGCAGTCTGCTAGCCGGGCTTCCCGATTTT

J: TRBJ2-1
size: -
D: -
V: TRBV27
CDR3: CASSPITHREQFF
DNA: TGTGCCAGCAGTCCAATTACCCACCGGGAGCAGTTCTTC

J: TRBJ2-2
size: -
D: TRBD1
V: TRBV11-3
CDR3: CASSPGGLNTGELFF
DNA: TGTGCCAGCAGCCCAGGGGGCCTGAACACCGGGGAGCTGTTTTTT

J: TRBJ1-4
size: -
D: -
V: TRBV9
CDR3: CASSVGSFNEKLFF
DNA: TGTGCCAGCAGCGTGGGCAGCTTTAATGAAAAACTGTTTTTT

J: TRBJ1-2
size: once
D: -
V: TRBV10-3
CDR3: CAISADSYGYTF
DNA: TGTGCCATCAGTGCCGACAGCTATGGCTACACCTTC

J: TRBJ1-2
size: -
D: -
V: TRBV28
CDR3: CASRSPGVYYGYTF
DNA: TGTGCCAGCAGGTCGCCAGGGGTGTACTATGGCTACACCTTC

J: TRBJ2-1
size: -
D: TRBD2
V: TRBV29-1
CDR3: CSVVRLAGYNEQFF
DNA: TGCAGCGTTGTTAGGCTAGCGGGCTACAATGAGCAGTTCTTC

J: TRBJ1-5
size: once
D: -
V: TRBV7-6
CDR3: CASSRAAGEVGQPQHF
DNA: TGTGCCAGCAGCCGAGCAGCGGGGGAAGTAGGACAGCCCCAGCATTTT

J: TRBJ2-7
size: -
D: -
V: TRBV30
CDR3: CAWRSRDEQYF
DNA: TGTGCCTGGCGATCCAGGGACGAGCAGTACTTC

J: TRBJ1-2
size: -
D: TRBD1
V: TRBV28
CDR3: CASSFLTGAIYGYTF
DNA: TGTGCCAGCAGTTTTTTGACAGGGGCTATCTATGGCTACACCTTC

J: TRBJ2-1
size: -
D: TRBD1
V: TRBV4-1
CDR3: CASSQAPTGVRFF
DNA: TGCGCCAGCAGCCAAGCCCCCACAGGGGTGCGGTTCTTC

J: TRBJ2-7
size: once
D: TRBD1
V: TRBV3-1/TRBV3-2
CDR3: CASSPRTGTTRGEQYF
DNA: TGTGCCAGCAGCCCCCGGACAGGGACGACAAGGGGCGAGCAGTACTTC

J: TRBJ2-7
size: -
D: -
V: TRBV19
CDR3: CASSRSSNPSYEQYF
DNA: TGTGCCAGTAGTCGATCTAGCAACCCTTCCTACGAGCAGTACTTC

J: TRBJ2-7
size: -
D: -
V: TRBV9
CDR3: CASGSTTEQYF
DNA: TGTGCCAGCGGGAGCACGACCGAGCAGTACTTC

J: TRBJ1-5
size: -
D: TRBD1
V: TRBV12-3/TRBV12-4
CDR3: CASSGTGGQPQHF
DNA: TGTGCCAGCAGCGGGACAGGCGGGCAGCCCCAGCATTTT

J: TRBJ2-5
size: -
D: TRBD1
V: TRBV28
CDR3: CASSPGQGVWETQYF
DNA: TGTGCCAGCAGCCCCGGGCAGGGGGTGTGGGAGACCCAGTACTTC

J: TRBJ1-1
size: -
D: TRBD1
V: TRBV20-1
CDR3: CSASIGGRETEAFF
DNA: TGCAGTGCTAGTATAGGGGGCAGGGAGACTGAAGCTTTCTTT

J: TRBJ1-2
size: -
D: -
V: TRBV5-1
CDR3: CASSLSQDIEYGYTF
DNA: TGCGCCAGCAGCCTAAGCCAGGACATAGAATATGGCTACACCTTC

J: TRBJ2-1
size: -
D: -
V: TRBV3-1/TRBV3-2
CDR3: CASSQERASSRYNEQFF
DNA: TGTGCCAGCAGCCAAGAGCGGGCTAGCAGTCGCTACAATGAGCAGTTCTTC

J: TRBJ2-6
size: -
D: -
V: TRBV28
CDR3: CASSFPGAGANVLTF
DNA: TGTGCCAGCAGTTTCCCGGGGGCTGGGGCCAACGTCCTGACTTTC

J: TRBJ2-5
size: -
D: -
V: TRBV5-1
CDR3: CASSLESGEETQYF
DNA: TGCGCCAGCAGCTTGGAGTCAGGGGAAGAGACCCAGTACTTC

J: TRBJ1-2
size: -
D: -
V: TRBV13
CDR3: CASSDRQAGTNYGYTF
DNA: TGTGCCAGCAGCGACCGACAGGCGGGCACTAACTATGGCTACACCTTC

J: TRBJ1-2
size: -
D: TRBD1
V: TRBV2
CDR3: CASIPPQGDGEVGYTF
DNA: TGTGCCAGCATTCCCCCACAGGGGGATGGTGAGGTCGGCTACACCTTC

J: TRBJ2-3
size: -
D: TRBD2
V: TRBV10-2
CDR3: CASSEVVGSGITDTQYF
DNA: TGCGCCAGCAGTGAGGTGGTGGGTAGCGGGATTACAGATACGCAGTATTTT

J: TRBJ1-1
size: -
D: TRBD1
V: TRBV24-1
CDR3: CATSGTGTEAFF
DNA: TGTGCCACCAGTGGGACAGGCACTGAAGCTTTCTTT

J: TRBJ2-7
size: -
D: -
V: TRBV20-1
CDR3: CSARAAYEQYF
DNA: TGCAGTGCTAGGGCAGCCTACGAGCAGTACTTC

J: TRBJ1-5
size: few
D: -
V: TRBV19
CDR3: CASRNQNQPQHF
DNA: TGTGCCAGTAGGAATCAGAATCAGCCCCAGCATTTT

J: TRBJ2-7
size: -
D: TRBD2
V: TRBV28
CDR3: CASSLGVAGGSSYEQYF
DNA: TGTGCCAGCAGTTTAGGTGTTGCGGGAGGAAGCTCCTACGAGCAGTACTTC

J: TRBJ1-6
size: once
D: -
V: TRBV2
CDR3: CASSVLGTNSPLHF
DNA: TGTGCCAGCAGTGTGCTTGGCACTAATTCACCCCTCCACTTT

J: TRBJ1-1
size: -
D: TRBD1
V: TRBV9
CDR3: CASSFLGTGGGEAFF
DNA: TGTGCCAGCAGCTTCCTCGGGACAGGGGGCGGTGAAGCTTTCTTT

J: TRBJ2-7
size: -
D: TRBD2
V: TRBV14
CDR3: CASAIAGGPWQYF
DNA: TGTGCCAGCGCCATAGCGGGAGGGCCTTGGCAGTACTTC

J: TRBJ2-2
size: -
D: TRBD1
V: TRBV15
CDR3: CATSNFRDRGQTGELFF
DNA: TGTGCCACCAGCAATTTCCGGGACAGGGGTCAAACCGGGGAGCTGTTTTTT

J: TRBJ1-6
size: -
D: TRBD1
V: TRBV24-1
CDR3: CATSETGGGNSPLHF
DNA: TGTGCCACCAGTGAGACAGGGGGTGGTAATTCACCCCTCCACTTT

J: TRBJ2-3
size: once
D: -
V: TRBV6-5
CDR3: CASSLLLTDTQYF
DNA: TGTGCCAGCAGCTTACTACTCACAGATACGCAGTATTTT

J: TRBJ1-1
size: once
D: -
V: TRBV7-9
CDR3: CASSKEGGTEAFF
DNA: TGTGCCAGCAGCAAAGAGGGGGGGACTGAAGCTTTCTTT

J: TRBJ2-1
size: -
D: TRBD2
V: TRBV15
CDR3: CATSRDVASGGATYNEQFF
DNA: TGTGCCACCAGCAGAGATGTAGCTAGCGGGGGAGCGACCTACAATGAGCAGTTCTTC